A selection of T cell receptor beta chains follows, all from one sample in a study of T cell repertoires in cytomegalovirus infection. TCRdb re-derived calls from the reads in MiXCR, one entry per CDR3 protein. The sample consists of 300,000 to 400,000 distinct CDR3 sequences, roughly 20% of them appearing once. The sequenced material came from PBMCs. The receptors were sampled from a human donor in good health (CMV status not recorded). Some clones in this sample may be carry-over from other donors' samples. Both conserved end residues are part of each CDR3. A D gene is named only where the DNA matches it firmly. Not all rows give a size; the values are once, few, many and, for expanded clones, a class.

D gene: -
J gene: TRBJ1-2
clone size: few
V gene: TRBV20-1
CDR3 protein: CSARDPRQLARGYTF
CDR3 DNA: TGCAGTGCTAGAGATCCTAGACAGTTAGCCCGTGGCTACACCTTC

D gene: -
J gene: TRBJ2-7
clone size: -
V gene: TRBV30
CDR3 protein: CAVGVYEQYF
CDR3 DNA: TGTGCCGTCGGAGTGTACGAGCAGTACTTC

D gene: -
J gene: TRBJ1-5
clone size: few
V gene: TRBV28
CDR3 protein: CASISGNQPQHF
CDR3 DNA: TGTGCCAGCATCTCGGGGAATCAGCCCCAGCATTTT

D gene: -
J gene: TRBJ2-3
clone size: many
V gene: TRBV7-8
CDR3 protein: CASSLGGSMVDTQYF
CDR3 DNA: TGTGCCAGCAGCTTAGGAGGGAGTATGGTAGATACGCAGTATTTT

D gene: -
J gene: TRBJ2-5
clone size: many
V gene: TRBV7-2
CDR3 protein: CASSSLETQYF
CDR3 DNA: TGTGCCAGCAGCTCCCTGGAGACCCAGTACTTC

D gene: TRBD2
J gene: TRBJ2-1
clone size: -
V gene: TRBV15
CDR3 protein: CATHGREGYNEQFF
CDR3 DNA: TGTGCCACCCACGGGCGGGAGGGCTACAATGAGCAGTTCTTC

D gene: TRBD1
J gene: TRBJ1-1
clone size: -
V gene: TRBV11-2
CDR3 protein: CASSFRQGLSNNTEAFF
CDR3 DNA: TGTGCCAGCAGCTTTCGACAGGGGTTGAGTAATAACACTGAAGCTTTCTTT

D gene: TRBD2
J gene: TRBJ2-3
clone size: -
V gene: TRBV12-3/TRBV12-4
CDR3 protein: CASTPSGRRDTQYF
CDR3 DNA: TGTGCCAGCACCCCTAGCGGGAGACGAGATACGCAGTATTTT

D gene: -
J gene: TRBJ1-5
clone size: -
V gene: TRBV19
CDR3 protein: CASSMGPGLSNQPQHF
CDR3 DNA: TGTGCCAGTAGTATGGGCCCCGGGTTGAGCAATCAGCCCCAGCATTTT

D gene: TRBD1
J gene: TRBJ1-1
clone size: many
V gene: TRBV7-2
CDR3 protein: CASSPEVRTGGRSEAFF
CDR3 DNA: TGTGCCAGCAGCCCCGAAGTAAGGACAGGGGGGAGATCTGAAGCTTTCTTT

D gene: -
J gene: TRBJ2-2
clone size: few
V gene: TRBV5-1
CDR3 protein: CASSPRGGSEAGELFF
CDR3 DNA: TGCGCCAGCAGCCCTCGGGGCGGGTCAGAGGCCGGGGAGCTGTTTTTT

D gene: TRBD2
J gene: TRBJ2-1
clone size: many
V gene: TRBV7-9
CDR3 protein: CASSPTSGDTYNEQFF
CDR3 DNA: TGTGCCAGCAGCCCGACTAGCGGAGACACCTACAATGAGCAGTTCTTC

D gene: -
J gene: TRBJ1-2
clone size: few
V gene: TRBV2
CDR3 protein: CASRELNYGYTF
CDR3 DNA: TGTGCCAGCAGAGAGCTTAACTATGGCTACACCTTC